Listed here are 32 T cell receptor beta chains from one sample, sequenced in a study of blood T cell repertoires in COVID-19. This table comes from immunoSEQ multiplex PCR, and its TCRdb copy is limited to in-frame clones, with some not included. Among approximately 500,000 clones listed, roughly 91% were seen once. The source material was peripheral blood. These receptors were taken from a woman between 45 and 60 years old with COVID-19, enrolled during active disease.

This clone has just one count. This sequence joins TRBV13 and TRBJ2-1, with a possible D match to TRBD1 (6 bases). The CDR3 covers 15 residues. CDR1 is PRHDT, CDR2 FYEKMQ, per germline (reference sequence). The germline V and J ends were trimmed by 2 bases and 0 bases, with 8 bases remaining between them. Here the CDR3 reads CASSLIRGSYNEQFF. As DNA, the CDR3 is TGTGCCAGCAGCTTAATCAGGGGCTCCTACAATGAGCAGTTCTTC.

The chain is built from TRBV5-1 and TRBJ1-1; TRBD1 matches at 9 bases. CDR3 length equals 13 residues. Germline CDR1 reads SGHRS; CDR2 reads YFSETQ. V lost 3 bases to trimming and J lost 4 bases; unmatched junction nucleotides: 1. CDR3 sequence (DNA): TGCGCCAGCAGCTGGGGACAGGGCACTGAAGCTTTCTTT. This gives the protein CASSWGQGTEAFF. The full variable domain, rest sourced from reference TRBV5-1 and TRBJ1-1, is KAGVTQTPRYLIKTRGQQVTLSCSPISGHRSVSWYQQTPGQGLQFLFEYFSETQRNKGNFPGRFSGRQFSNSRSEMNVSTLELGDSALYLCASSWGQGTEAFFGQGTRLTVV.

The V and J genes are TRBV21-1 and TRBJ2-7; the table gives TRBD2 as D, unverified against the DNA. TRBV21-1 is a pseudogene locus. The CDR3 spans 11 residues. The CDR3 loop is CASSETYEQYF. The CDR3 DNA reads as TGTGCCAGCTCCGAGACCTACGAGCAGTACTTC.

Here the CDR3 reads CASSLQGAPYGYTF. The CDR3 DNA reads TGTGCCAGCAGCTTACAGGGGGCTCCCTATGGCTACACCTTC. The V call is TRBV11-2, the J call TRBJ1-2, with 8 bases matching TRBD1. Germline CDR1 is SGHAT and CDR2 is FQNNGV. The V and J ends lost 2 bases and 4 bases, in that order; junction bases with no gene match: 3. The CDR3 is 14 amino acids.

The chain joins TRBV19 to TRBJ2-5; D might be TRBD1 (7 bases). Germline CDR1 and CDR2: LNHDA and SQIVND (reference sequence). Trimming took off 3 bases at V and 6 bases at J, with 20 bases between the two ends. The CDR3 runs 16 residues. CDR3 bases: TGTGCCAGTAGTATGGGGGGACAGACCCCTGGAAAGACCCAGTACTTC. Amino acids: CASSMGGQTPGKTQYF.

The chain has TRBV29-1 and TRBJ1-1; TRBD1 agrees at 8 bases. Germline CDR1 reads SQVTM; CDR2 reads ANQGSEA. This CDR3 is 13 amino acids long. Germline trimming cut 8 bases from V and 1 base from J; bases unmatched to any gene: 6. CDR3 amino acids: CSSAGTGNTEAFF. Written as DNA, the CDR3 is TGCAGCTCAGCCGGGACAGGGAACACTGAAGCTTTCTTT.

This rearrangement joins TRBV11-2 to TRBJ1-6; perhaps TRBD1 as D (6 bases). With 4 bases removed from V and 5 bases from J, the gap between germline ends came to 12 bases. CDR3 length: 15 residues. Germline V gives CDR1 SGHAT, CDR2 FQNNGV. The CDR3 loop is CASSSQGRDNSPLHF. The CDR3, as DNA: TGTGCCAGCAGCTCGCAGGGGAGGGATAATTCACCCCTCCACTTT.

This clone has just a few counts. CDR3 region: CASSSRGDSPLHF. The CDR3 DNA sequence: TGTGCCAGTAGTAGCAGGGGTGATTCACCCCTCCACTTT. This rearrangement joins TRBV19 to TRBJ1-6, with a possible D match to TRBD1 (6 bases). From germline, CDR1 is LNHDA and CDR2 SQIVND (reference sequence). Trimming removed 4 bases at V and 8 bases at J, with 9 bases between. This CDR3 contains 13 residues.

The V call is TRBV2, the J call TRBJ1-4, with 7 nucleotides matching TRBD1. V shed 7 bases and J 0 bases; nucleotides not matched to a gene: 8. The CDR3 is 16 amino acids. Germline CDR1 is SNHLY and CDR2 is FYNNEI. The CDR3 DNA is TGTGCCAGCAACTCAGACAGGGTAGCAACTAATGAAAAACTGTTTTTT. Its protein product is CASNSDRVATNEKLFF.

The chain is built from TRBV19 and TRBJ1-2; 8 bases are a match to TRBD1. The V gene's germline CDR1 is LNHDA and CDR2 SQIVND (reference sequence). The CDR3 consists of 15 residues. V was pared by 3 bases and J by 4 bases, with 7 bases of the junction left unmatched. The DNA of the CDR3 is TGTGCCAGTAGTATCTCCACAGGGGGATCCTATGGCTACACCTTC. Residues: CASSISTGGSYGYTF.

The chain recombines TRBV20-1 with TRBJ1-1, with 7 nucleotides matching TRBD1. The germline V gene encodes CDR1 DFQATT and CDR2 SNEGSKA (reference sequence). The CDR3 is 11 amino acids. Germline trimming cut 6 bases from V and 5 bases from J; bases unmatched to any gene: 3. The CDR3, as DNA: TGCAGTGCCCTCAGGGGGACTGAAGCTTTCTTT. Translation: CSALRGTEAFF.

The V call is TRBV29-1, the J call TRBJ2-5; 8 positions agree with TRBD1. Unmatched junction bases numbered 10, after V lost 8 bases and J lost 5 bases. The length of the CDR3 is 13 residues. Germline V gives CDR1 SQVTM, CDR2 ANQGSEA. As DNA, the CDR3 is TGCAGCTATATACAGGGGGGCGGTGAGACCCAGTACTTC. It codes for CSYIQGGGETQYF.

This chain uses TRBV18 with TRBJ2-7, with D uncertain. Germline CDR1 reads KGHSH; CDR2 reads LQKENI. V lost 4 bases to trimming and J lost 5 bases, with 12 bases between them. CDR3 length: 13 amino acids. The CDR3 here is CASSQEYRDEQYF. Here the CDR3 DNA reads TGTGCCAGCTCACAAGAGTATCGCGACGAGCAGTACTTC. The variable domain in full, with the rest retrieved from reference TRBV18 and TRBJ2-7, is NAGVMQNPRHLVRRRGQEARLRCSPMKGHSHVYWYRQLPEEGLKFMVYLQKENIIDESGMPKERFSAEFPKEGPSILRIQQVVRGDSAAYFCASSQEYRDEQYFGPGTRLTVT.

V and J are TRBV15 and TRBJ1-2; D is perhaps TRBD1 (6 bases). Trimming left V 5 bases short and J 0 bases short, with 10 bases between. This CDR3 spans 14 amino acids. From germline, CDR1 is LNHNV and CDR2 YYDKDF (reference sequence). Here the CDR3 DNA reads TGTGCCACCAGCCCAGGGGTATCTAACTATGGCTACACCTTC. Protein: CATSPGVSNYGYTF.

This rearrangement joins TRBV24-1 to TRBJ1-1; 11 bases map to TRBD1. Germline CDR1 reads KGHDR; CDR2 reads SFDVKD. Trimming took 7 bases from V and 3 from J; bases not matched to a gene: 6. CDR3 size: 15 residues. For the CDR3, the DNA is TGTGCCACCAGCCCGCAGGGACAGGGGGACACTGAAGCTTTCTTT. It is translated as CATSPQGQGDTEAFF.

The V call is TRBV18, the J call TRBJ1-1, with D tentatively TRBD1 (5 bases). The CDR3 extends over 16 amino acids. Deletions cut 3 bases from V and 1 base from J, with 15 bases between. Germline V gene sequence: CDR1 KGHSH, CDR2 LQKENI. The CDR3 here is CASSPRGDLGNTEAFF. CDR3 in DNA: TGTGCCAGCTCACCTAGGGGCGACTTAGGGAACACTGAAGCTTTCTTT.

The chain is built from TRBV9 and TRBJ2-3; 12 bases align to TRBD2. CDR3 length: 16 amino acids. CDR1 is SGDLS and CDR2 is YYNGEE in the germline V gene. Trimming took 0 bases from V and 5 from J; bases not matched to a gene: 4. Written as DNA, the CDR3 is TGTGCCAGCAGCGTAGGGACTAGCGGGGCGGGAGATACGCAGTATTTT. Translation gives CASSVGTSGAGDTQYF.

This clone appeared a single time. The chain carries TRBV20-1 and TRBJ1-5; D possibly corresponds to TRBD1 (6 bases). The CDR3 contains 17 residues. Germline CDR1 is DFQATT and CDR2 is SNEGSKA (reference sequence). Trimming shortened V by 3 bases and J by 0 bases, and 18 bases separated the two germline ends. The CDR3 is CSASGAGDLYSNQPQHF. Here the CDR3 DNA reads TGCAGTGCTAGTGGGGCAGGGGACCTCTATAGCAATCAGCCCCAGCATTTT.

This clone was found once. This sample includes further DNA sequences coding for the same CDR3. V is TRBV19 and J is TRBJ1-1, with TRBD1 identical over 8 bases. This CDR3 contains 14 residues. After removal of 3 bases from V and 1 base from J, the junction contained 1 base not matched to a gene. The germline gives CDR1 LNHDA, CDR2 SQIVND (reference sequence). The DNA for the CDR3 is TGTGCCAGTAGTATCGGACAGGGGAACACTGAAGCTTTCTTT. It specifies CASSIGQGNTEAFF.

The table lists this clone with a count of one. The chain recombines TRBV19 with TRBJ2-4; D remains unclear. Trimming left V 3 bases short and J 0 bases short, with 12 bases between. CDR1 LNHDA and CDR2 SQIVND come from the germline V gene (reference sequence). The length of the CDR3 is 16 residues. The CDR3 region is CASSIGLLLAKNIQYF. CDR3 coding DNA: TGTGCCAGTAGTATTGGGCTGCTACTAGCCAAAAACATTCAGTACTTC.

The genes are TRBV24-1 and TRBJ2-3, with D uncertain. The CDR3 runs 13 residues. Germline CDR1 KGHDR, CDR2 SFDVKD. V lost 0 bases, J lost 4 bases, and 4 bases lay in between. CDR3 amino acids: CATSDLTSDTQYF. Written as DNA, the CDR3 is TGTGCCACCAGTGATTTGACTTCAGATACGCAGTATTTT.

The chain recombines TRBV5-4 with TRBJ2-3, with 8 bases matching TRBD1. V gave up 4 bases and J gave up 1 base; unmatched junction bases: 5. Germline CDR1 reads SGHNT; CDR2 reads YYREEE (reference sequence). The CDR3 extends over 15 amino acids. The CDR3 region is CASSPRQGRTDTQYF. Here the CDR3 DNA reads TGTGCCAGCAGCCCGAGACAGGGGCGCACAGATACGCAGTATTTT.

V gene TRBV7-2 combines with J gene TRBJ1-1; 8 positions match TRBD1. The CDR3 is 14 amino acids. Germline V gene sequence: CDR1 SGHTA, CDR2 FQGNSA. V was pared by 5 bases and J by 3 bases, with 5 bases of the junction left unmatched. The CDR3 DNA is TGTGCCAGCAGCCCGGACAGGGAGGACACTGAAGCTTTCTTT. This sequence encodes CASSPDREDTEAFF. The whole variable domain, remainder taken from reference TRBV7-2 and TRBJ1-1, is GAGVSQSPSNKVTEKGKDVELRCDPISGHTALYWYRQSLGQGLEFLIYFQGNSAPDKSGLPSDRFSAERTGGSVSTLTIQRTQQEDSAVYLCASSPDREDTEAFFGQGTRLTVV.

The genes are TRBV2 and TRBJ1-4; tentatively, D is TRBD1 (5 bases). CDR1 is SNHLY, CDR2 FYNNEI, per germline. This CDR3 has 16 residues. The V end was cut by 5 bases, the J end by 2 bases, with 15 bases between. The CDR3 loop reads CASSPKGLGTNEKLFF. The CDR3 DNA is TGTGCCAGCAGTCCGAAGGGGTTGGGTACTAATGAAAAACTGTTTTTT.

The V and J genes are TRBV9 and TRBJ1-4, with a possible D match to TRBD1 (6 bases). The germline V and J ends were trimmed by 3 bases and 2 bases, with 11 bases remaining between them. The CDR3 has 15 residues. Per germline, CDR1 SGDLS and CDR2 YYNGEE. DNA for the CDR3: TGTGCCAGCAGCGGGACAGTAGATACTAATGAAAAACTGTTTTTT. It translates to CASSGTVDTNEKLFF.

Regarding this clone: The junction differs from germline at one of its ends, possibly a read error. The chain carries TRBV19 and TRBJ2-5; TRBD1 matches at 8 bases. This CDR3 spans 13 amino acids. Germline assignment: CDR1 LNHDA and CDR2 SQIVND (reference sequence). CDR3 amino acids: CASSTGGTKTQYF. As DNA, the CDR3 is TGTGCCAGCAGTACAGGGGGTACGAAGACCCAGTACTTC.

This chain uses TRBV2 with TRBJ1-2; D may be TRBD1 (5 bases). CDR1 is SNHLY and CDR2 is FYNNEI in the germline V gene. There are 13 residues in the CDR3. V was shortened by 3 bases and J by 7 bases, with 12 bases between the two germline ends. Written as DNA, the CDR3 is TGTGCCAGCAGTGAGGTGGTCAGGGCTGGCTACACCTTC. It specifies CASSEVVRAGYTF.

The rearrangement uses TRBV10-3 and TRBJ1-4; a weak D match, TRBD1 (5 bases). There are 17 residues in the CDR3. Trimming pared 0 bases from V and 5 bases from J, leaving 16 bases between. Germline assignment: CDR1 ENHRY and CDR2 SYGVKD. This chain's CDR3 is CAISESYPRGTNEKLFF. CDR3 in DNA: TGTGCCATCAGTGAGTCGTACCCTCGGGGGACCAATGAAAAACTGTTTTTT.

The chain has TRBV19 and TRBJ1-4; D is unresolved. Trimming left V 8 bases short and J 11 bases short, with 12 bases between. This CDR3 region has 11 residues. Germline V gene data show CDR1 as LNHDA and CDR2 as SQIVND (reference sequence). The CDR3 coding sequence is TGTGCCAGTCGCCATACGGGGAAACTGTTTTTT. It yields the protein CASRHTGKLFF.

The rearrangement links TRBV11-2 to TRBJ2-7, with 10 bases identical to TRBD1. The V segment lost 5 bases and the J segment 4 bases; nucleotides outside the gene matches: 8. The CDR3 totals 15 residues. Germline assignment: CDR1 SGHAT and CDR2 FQNNGV. The CDR3 here is CASSVQGTGVYEQYF. DNA of the CDR3: TGTGCCAGCAGCGTCCAGGGGACAGGGGTGTACGAGCAGTACTTC.

The chain has TRBV11-1 and TRBJ1-1; D call uncertain. The ends were cut back, 2 bases at V and 10 bases at J, with 14 bases in the middle. The CDR3 consists of 13 residues. Germline-derived CDR1 and CDR2 are SGHAT and FQDESV (reference sequence). The chain's CDR3 is CASSLMSDYRAFF. The CDR3 bases are TGTGCCAGCAGCTTAATGAGCGACTACCGAGCTTTCTTT.

The genes are TRBV10-3 and TRBJ2-2, with 10 bases matching TRBD2. With V trimmed by 0 bases and J by 5 bases, 3 bases remained unmatched. The CDR3 spans 16 residues. Germline V gives CDR1 ENHRY, CDR2 SYGVKD. CDR3 loop: CAISESGTSVTGELFF. CDR3 in DNA: TGTGCCATCAGTGAGTCGGGGACTAGCGTGACCGGGGAGCTGTTTTTT.